The T cell receptor (beta chain) described here comes from a study of blood T cell repertoires in COVID-19. Trimming removed 2 bases from V and 7 bases from J, with 17 bases in between. CDR1 SGHVS and CDR2 FQNEAQ come from the germline V gene. CDR3 size: 15 residues. Only in-frame clones appear in the TCRdb table, and some are missing; sequencing was by immunoSEQ multiplex PCR. Among a few hundred thousand clones listed, about 92% were seen once. This clone appeared once. The specimen sequenced was PBMCs or T cells enriched from blood (not recorded which). The clonotype was recovered from a woman aged 30 to 39 who had recovered from COVID-19. This rearrangement joins TRBV7-8 to TRBJ1-1; D is unresolved. This CDR3 reads CASSLSVDWTNEAFF. CDR3 coding DNA: TGTGCCAGCAGCTTATCTGTGGACTGGACGAATGAAGCTTTCTTT.